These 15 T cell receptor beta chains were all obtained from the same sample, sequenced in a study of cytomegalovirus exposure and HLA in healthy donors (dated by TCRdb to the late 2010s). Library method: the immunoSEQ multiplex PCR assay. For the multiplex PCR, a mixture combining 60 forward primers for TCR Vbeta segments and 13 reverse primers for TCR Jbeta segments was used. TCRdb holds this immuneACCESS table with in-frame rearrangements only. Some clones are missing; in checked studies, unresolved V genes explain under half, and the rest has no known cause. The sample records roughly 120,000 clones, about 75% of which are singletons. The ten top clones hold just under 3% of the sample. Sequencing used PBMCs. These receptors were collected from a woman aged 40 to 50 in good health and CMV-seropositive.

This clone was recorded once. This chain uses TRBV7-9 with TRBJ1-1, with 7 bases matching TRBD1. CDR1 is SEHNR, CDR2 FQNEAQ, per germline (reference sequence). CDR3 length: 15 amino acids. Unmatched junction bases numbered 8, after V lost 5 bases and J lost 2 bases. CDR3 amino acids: CASSALQGFNTEAFF. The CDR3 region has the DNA TGTGCCAGCAGCGCGTTACAGGGGTTTAACACTGAAGCTTTCTTT. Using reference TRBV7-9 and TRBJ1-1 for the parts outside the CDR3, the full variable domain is DTGVSQNPRHKITKRGQNVTFRCDPISEHNRLYWYRQTLGQGPEFLTYFQNEAQLEKSRLLSDRFSAERPKGSFSTLEIQRTEQGDSAMYLCASSALQGFNTEAFFGQGTRLTVV.

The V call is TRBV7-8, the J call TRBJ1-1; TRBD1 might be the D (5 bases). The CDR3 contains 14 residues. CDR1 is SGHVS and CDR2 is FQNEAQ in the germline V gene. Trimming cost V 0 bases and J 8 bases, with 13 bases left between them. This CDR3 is CASSLAGQTAEAFF. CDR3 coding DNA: TGTGCCAGCAGCTTAGCGGGTCAGACAGCCGAAGCTTTCTTT.

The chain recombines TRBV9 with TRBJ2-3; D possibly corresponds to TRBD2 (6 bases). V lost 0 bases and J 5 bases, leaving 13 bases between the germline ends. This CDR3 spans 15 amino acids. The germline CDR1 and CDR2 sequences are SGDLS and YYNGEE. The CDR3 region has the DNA TGTGCCAGCAGCGTAGAGGGGACTGTCGTAGATACGCAGTATTTT. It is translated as CASSVEGTVVDTQYF. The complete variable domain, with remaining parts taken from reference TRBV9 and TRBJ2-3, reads DSGVTQTPKHLITATGQRVTLRCSPRSGDLSVYWYQQSLDQGLQFLIQYYNGEERAKGNILERFSAQQFPDLHSELNLSSLELGDSALYFCASSVEGTVVDTQYFGPGTRLTVL.

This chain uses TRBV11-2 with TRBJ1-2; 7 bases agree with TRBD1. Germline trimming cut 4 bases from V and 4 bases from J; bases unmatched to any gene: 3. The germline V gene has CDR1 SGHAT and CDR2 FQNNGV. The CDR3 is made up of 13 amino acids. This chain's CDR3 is CASSSSGGYGYTF. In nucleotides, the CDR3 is TGTGCCAGCAGCTCATCAGGGGGCTATGGCTACACCTTC.

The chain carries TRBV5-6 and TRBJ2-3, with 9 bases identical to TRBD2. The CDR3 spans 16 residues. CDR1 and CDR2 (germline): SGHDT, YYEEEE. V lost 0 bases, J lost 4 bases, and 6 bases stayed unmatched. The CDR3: CASSLEAGGQADTQYF. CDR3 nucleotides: TGTGCCAGCAGCTTGGAGGCGGGGGGGCAGGCAGATACGCAGTATTTT.

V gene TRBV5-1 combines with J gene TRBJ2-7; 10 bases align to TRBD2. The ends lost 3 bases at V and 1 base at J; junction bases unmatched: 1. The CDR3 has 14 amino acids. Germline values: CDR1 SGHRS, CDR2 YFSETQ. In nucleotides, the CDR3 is TGCGCCAGCAGCTGGACTAGCGGATCCTACGAGCAGTACTTC. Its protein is CASSWTSGSYEQYF.

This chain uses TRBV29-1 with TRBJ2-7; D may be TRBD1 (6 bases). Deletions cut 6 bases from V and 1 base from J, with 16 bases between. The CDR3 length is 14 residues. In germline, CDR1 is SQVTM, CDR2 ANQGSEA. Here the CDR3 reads CSVQRDTLSYEQYF. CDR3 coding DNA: TGCAGCGTCCAAAGGGACACCTTGTCCTACGAGCAGTACTTC.

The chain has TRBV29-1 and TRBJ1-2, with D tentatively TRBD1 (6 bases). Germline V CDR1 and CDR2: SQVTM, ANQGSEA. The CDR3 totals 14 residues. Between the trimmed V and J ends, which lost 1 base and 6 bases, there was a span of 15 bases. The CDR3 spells CSVEGQVPGDGYTF. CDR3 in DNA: TGCAGCGTTGAAGGACAGGTTCCCGGCGATGGCTACACCTTC.

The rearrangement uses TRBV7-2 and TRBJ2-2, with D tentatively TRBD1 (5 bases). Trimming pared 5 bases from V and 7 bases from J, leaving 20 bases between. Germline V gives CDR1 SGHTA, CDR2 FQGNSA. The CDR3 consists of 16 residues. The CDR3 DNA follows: TGTGCCAGCAGCCTAGGAACAGGTCCTCCGGTCGGGGAGCTGTTTTTT. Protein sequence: CASSLGTGPPVGELFF.

The CDR3 DNA reads TGTGCTAGTGGTCCAATCCTGGGAGACTATGGCTACACCTTC. It is translated as CASGPILGDYGYTF. The chain has TRBV12-5 and TRBJ1-2; no clear D gene. The CDR3 has 14 amino acids. V lost 5 bases and J lost 3, with 13 bases in between. Germline CDR1 is LGHNT and CDR2 is FRNRAP.

CDR3 sequence (DNA): TGTGCCAGCAGCGTTGGACAACCATCCTCCTACGAGCAGTACTTC. Residues: CASSVGQPSSYEQYF. The gene calls are TRBV9 and TRBJ2-7, with TRBD1 as a possible D gene (5 bases). CDR1 and CDR2 (germline): SGDLS, YYNGEE. Trimming removed 2 bases at V and 0 bases at J, with 12 bases between. This CDR3 is 15 amino acids long.

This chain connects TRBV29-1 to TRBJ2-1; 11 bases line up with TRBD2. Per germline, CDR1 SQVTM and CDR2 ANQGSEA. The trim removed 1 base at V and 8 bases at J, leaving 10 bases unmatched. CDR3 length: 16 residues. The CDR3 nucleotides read TGCAGCGTTGAAGTCCTCGCTAGCGGGAGGTCGGATGAGCAGTTCTTC. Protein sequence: CSVEVLASGRSDEQFF.

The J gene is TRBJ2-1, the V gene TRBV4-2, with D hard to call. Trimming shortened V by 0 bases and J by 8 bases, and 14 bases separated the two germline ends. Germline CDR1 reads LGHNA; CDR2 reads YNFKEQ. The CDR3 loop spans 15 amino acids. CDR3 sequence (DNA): TGTGCCAGCAGCCAAGAAGGTCCGGGTTTGGATGAGCAGTTCTTC. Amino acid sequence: CASSQEGPGLDEQFF.

CDR3 coding DNA: TGTGCCAGCAGAAGAGGGGGCGAAGATACGCAGTATTTT. Translated, it gives CASRRGGEDTQYF. The chain has TRBV6-5 and TRBJ2-3, with 7 nucleotides matching TRBD1. Looked up from germline, CDR1 is MNHEY and CDR2 is SVGAGI. V lost 6 bases to trimming and J lost 5 bases; unmatched junction nucleotides: 5. The CDR3 totals 13 residues.

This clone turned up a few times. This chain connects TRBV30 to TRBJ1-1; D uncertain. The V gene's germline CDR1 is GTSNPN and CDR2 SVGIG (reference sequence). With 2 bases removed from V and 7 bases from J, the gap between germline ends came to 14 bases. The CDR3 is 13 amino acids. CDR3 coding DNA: TGTGCCTGGAGTCAGAGGGTCTTGGGTGAAGCTTTCTTT. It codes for CAWSQRVLGEAFF.